The clone carrying this TCR beta chain appeared many times. Described time point: newly diagnosed GD, antithyroid drugs for less than 3 months. Generation of the TCR library employed RNA extracted from PBMCs. The collection involved drawing nine milliliters of peripheral blood into EDTA tubes. Arm-PCR with iRepertoire HTBI primers amplified the CDR3 regions for these TCR beta libraries. Via MiXCR, TCRdb re-called the multiplex PCR reads, giving one row per CDR3 protein. Among fewer than 400,000 distinct CDR3 sequences listed, 15% to 20% were seen once. This sample was included in a study of regulatory T cells in long-lasting Graves disease. Germline CDR1 is SEHNR and CDR2 is FQNEAQ (reference sequence). This CDR3 comprises 15 residues. The V and J ends lost 5 bases and 0 bases respectively, with 14 bases between them.

This chain connects TRBV7-9 to TRBJ2-7; D not certain. The material was peripheral blood mononuclear cells (PBMCs), obtained at new diagnosis, from a patient treated with antithyroid drugs. The sequence derives from a female donor with Graves disease. The CDR3 DNA is TGTGCCAGCAGCCCGCGACTGGGGATCTCCTACGAGCAGTACTTC. It is translated as CASSPRLGISYEQYF.